These 17 T cell receptor beta chains came from one sample sequenced in a study of neurological immune-mediated disorders. Each CDR3 protein gets one entry after TCRdb re-called the 5' RACE reads with MiXCR. The sample records 120,000 or so distinct CDR3 sequences, around 3% being singletons. Sample: PBMCs. These receptors all stem from a woman in her twenties or thirties with multiple sclerosis.

This clonotype was observed a few times. The rearrangement links TRBV20-1 to TRBJ1-6; D gene uncertain. Germline values: CDR1 DFQATT, CDR2 SNEGSKA (reference sequence). The ends were cut back, 6 bases at V and 8 bases at J, with 14 bases in the middle. CDR3 length: 13 residues. The CDR3 region is CSAQIRGHSPLHF. In nucleotides, the CDR3 is TGCAGTGCCCAAATCCGCGGGCATTCACCCCTCCACTTT.

This clonotype occurred many times. This chain joins TRBV6-5 and TRBJ2-4, with D perhaps TRBD1 (6 bases). The CDR3 contains 16 residues. V shed 0 bases and J shed 3 bases, with 12 bases lying between them. Germline lookup yields CDR1 MNHEY and CDR2 SVGAGI. CDR3: CASSYSGDKIKNIQYF. In nucleotides, the CDR3 is TGTGCCAGCAGTTACTCGGGGGACAAGATCAAAAACATTCAGTACTTC.

This clonotype has at least ten counts. The V and J genes are TRBV20-1 and TRBJ2-1; 10 bases align to TRBD2. J gave up 5 bases and V 0 bases, and 13 bases lay outside the gene matches. CDR3 length equals 18 residues. The germline CDR1 and CDR2 sequences are DFQATT and SNEGSKA (reference sequence). The CDR3 DNA is TGCAGTGCTAGAGATCCGTCGCCAACTAGCGGGATCCACAATGAGCAGTTCTTC. Its translation: CSARDPSPTSGIHNEQFF.

This clonotype was detected many times. This rearrangement joins TRBV5-5 to TRBJ1-2, with 12 nucleotides matching TRBD1. Looked up from germline, CDR1 is SGHKS and CDR2 is YYEKEE (reference sequence). The length of the CDR3 is 16 residues. The trim removed 3 bases at V and 8 bases at J, leaving 11 bases unmatched. CDR3 residues: CASSSGTGGGSWGYTF. CDR3 sequence (DNA): TGTGCCAGCAGCTCTGGGACAGGGGGCGGTAGCTGGGGCTACACCTTC.

This clonotype is judged medium-sized. The chain couples TRBV12-3 or TRBV12-4 to TRBJ2-1; D ambiguous. The CDR3 runs 15 residues. The ends were cut back, 3 bases at V and 5 bases at J, with 14 bases in the middle. CDR3 bases: TGTGCCAGCAGTTTTACACCGTTCAGCCACAATGAGCAGTTCTTC. It specifies CASSFTPFSHNEQFF.

This clonotype was observed many times. This chain uses TRBV9 with TRBJ1-3, with a tentative D call TRBD1 (5 bases). Trimming stripped 2 bases from V and 2 bases from J, with 14 bases between. This CDR3 spans 16 amino acids. The V gene's germline CDR1 is SGDLS and CDR2 YYNGEE. The CDR3 nucleotides are TGTGCCAGCAGCGTTTTCGGCAGGGTAGCTGGAAACACCATATATTTT. Translating gives CASSVFGRVAGNTIYF.

V gene TRBV7-2 combines with J gene TRBJ2-7, with 7 bases fitting TRBD1. V lost 5 bases and J lost 2; bases outside the gene matches: 6. From germline, CDR1 is SGHTA and CDR2 FQGNSA. The CDR3 has 14 residues. CDR3 nucleotide sequence: TGTGCCAGCAGCCCTCGACAGGGTACCTACGAGCAGTACTTC. Protein product: CASSPRQGTYEQYF.

This clonotype was seen ten or more times. J is TRBJ2-1 and V is TRBV10-3; 8 positions match TRBD2. The CDR3 covers 15 residues. The germline CDR1 and CDR2 sequences are ENHRY and SYGVKD. The trim removed 10 bases at V and 7 bases at J, leaving 15 bases unmatched. CDR3 amino acids: CATYDPGGSRNEQFF. The CDR3, as DNA: TGTGCCACCTACGACCCGGGGGGGTCCAGAAATGAGCAGTTCTTC.

This clonotype appeared many times. The chain combines TRBV6-5 with TRBJ2-1; D might be TRBD1 or TRBD2, each matching 6 bases. This CDR3 has 11 amino acids. Trimming shortened V by 10 bases and J by 8 bases, and 12 bases separated the two germline ends. Germline assignment: CDR1 MNHEY and CDR2 SVGAGI. In nucleotides, the CDR3 is TGTGCCACGAAGAGGGGGGATGAGCAGTTCTTC. Its protein product is CATKRGDEQFF.

This clonotype was detected a few times. This chain connects TRBV5-1 to TRBJ2-3; 7 nucleotides match TRBD2. Germline V gives CDR1 SGHRS, CDR2 YFSETQ. Germline trimming cut 5 bases from V and 0 bases from J; bases unmatched to any gene: 12. This CDR3 is 17 amino acids long. The CDR3 loop reads CASRHDTGRDSTDTQYF. In DNA, the CDR3 is TGCGCCAGCAGACATGACACGGGGAGGGATAGCACAGATACGCAGTATTTT.

This clonotype was detected many times. The chain carries TRBV7-8 and TRBJ1-1; 7 bases map to TRBD1. The CDR3 consists of 14 residues. CDR1 is SGHVS, CDR2 FQNEAQ, per germline. Germline trimming cut 4 bases from V and 2 bases from J; bases unmatched to any gene: 4. This CDR3 reads CASSWGDSNTEAFF. CDR3 bases: TGTGCCAGCAGCTGGGGGGACAGCAACACTGAAGCTTTCTTT.

This clonotype was picked up many times. This chain connects TRBV27 to TRBJ2-3; D not certain. The germline CDR1 and CDR2 sequences are MNHEY and SMNVEV (reference sequence). Trimming removed 7 bases at V and 4 bases at J, with 12 bases between. The CDR3 contains 13 residues. The DNA for the CDR3 is TGTGCCAGCACTAAGACCCCCCCAGATACGCAGTATTTT. Amino acids: CASTKTPPDTQYF.

The sample holds many counts of this clonotype. The rearrangement links TRBV12-3 or TRBV12-4 to TRBJ1-1; D is unclear. CDR3 length: 14 amino acids. The V end lost 3 bases, the J end lost 1 base, and 9 bases lay between the germline ends. CDR3 in amino acids: CASSFRTGNTEAFF. The CDR3 bases are TGTGCCAGCAGTTTTAGAACGGGGAACACTGAAGCTTTCTTT.

This clonotype was recorded at least ten times. The chain is built from TRBV20-1 and TRBJ2-1, with TRBD2 identical over 11 bases. This CDR3 spans 17 amino acids. J was trimmed by 8 bases and V by 1 base; bases with no gene match: 13. Germline CDR1 DFQATT, CDR2 SNEGSKA (reference sequence). The CDR3 sequence is CSARGILTSGKEDEQFF. The CDR3 coding sequence is TGCAGTGCTAGAGGGATCCTGACTAGCGGGAAAGAGGATGAGCAGTTCTTC.

This clonotype was seen at least ten times. Written as DNA, the CDR3 is TGCGCCAGCAGGTTACTAGCGGGGAACACCGGGGAGCTGTTTTTT. Translation gives CASRLLAGNTGELFF. The chain combines TRBV5-1 with TRBJ2-2, with 9 bases identical to TRBD2. This CDR3 has 15 amino acids. Germline loops: CDR1 SGHRS, CDR2 YFSETQ. The ends lost 5 bases at V and 1 base at J; junction bases unmatched: 3.

This clonotype was counted at least ten times. The J gene is TRBJ2-7, the V gene TRBV7-2, with D perhaps TRBD2 (5 bases). Germline lookup yields CDR1 SGHTA and CDR2 FQGNSA. V gave up 5 bases and J gave up 4 bases, with 18 bases separating them. The CDR3 is made up of 15 amino acids. Written as DNA, the CDR3 is TGTGCCAGCAGCCCGACCCAGGCGAGGGTATACGAGCAGTACTTC. Translating gives CASSPTQARVYEQYF.

Ten or more counts support this clonotype. The chain combines TRBV5-1 with TRBJ1-4; no firm D call. The V end was cut by 0 bases, the J end by 7 bases, with 10 bases between. This CDR3 is built from 14 residues. Per the germline V gene, CDR1 is SGHRS and CDR2 is YFSETQ. CDR3 DNA: TGCGCCAGCAGCTTGGAGCCAGGCCGTGAAAAACTGTTTTTT. Amino acids: CASSLEPGREKLFF.